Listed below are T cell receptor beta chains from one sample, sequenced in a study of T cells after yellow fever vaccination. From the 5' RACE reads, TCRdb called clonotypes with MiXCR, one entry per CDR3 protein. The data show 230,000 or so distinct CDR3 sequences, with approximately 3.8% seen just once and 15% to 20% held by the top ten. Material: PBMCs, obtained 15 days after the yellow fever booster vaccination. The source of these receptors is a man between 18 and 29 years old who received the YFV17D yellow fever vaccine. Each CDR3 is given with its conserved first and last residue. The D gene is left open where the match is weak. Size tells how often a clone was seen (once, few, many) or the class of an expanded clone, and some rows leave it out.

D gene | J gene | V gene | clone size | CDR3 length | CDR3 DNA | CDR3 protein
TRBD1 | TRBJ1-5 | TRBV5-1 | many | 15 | TGCGCCAGCAGCTTGGGGACAGGAGGGAATCAGCCCCAGCATTTT | CASSLGTGGNQPQHF
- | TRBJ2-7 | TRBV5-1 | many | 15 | TGCGCCAGCAGCTTGGAATCCGTGAAGGGCTACGAGCAGTACTTC | CASSLESVKGYEQYF
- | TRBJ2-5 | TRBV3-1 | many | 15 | TGTGCCAGCAGCCAAGGGCTGGGGGCCCGAGAGACCCAGTACTTC | CASSQGLGARETQYF
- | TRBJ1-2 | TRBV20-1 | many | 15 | TGCAGTGCTAGAGACCCGTCAGTTACTAACTATGGCTACACCTTC | CSARDPSVTNYGYTF
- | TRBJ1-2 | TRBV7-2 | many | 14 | TGTGCCAGCAGCTATATAATAGTCAGGGAGGGCTACACCTTC | CASSYIIVREGYTF
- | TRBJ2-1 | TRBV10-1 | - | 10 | TGCGCCAGCAGTAGGACCCTTCAGTTCTTC | CASSRTLQFF
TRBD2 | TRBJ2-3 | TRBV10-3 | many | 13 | TGTGCCATCAACGGGGGGGAAACAGATACGCAGTATTTT | CAINGGETDTQYF
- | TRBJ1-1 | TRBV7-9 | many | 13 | TGTGCCAGCAGCCCTCGGGAGGGAGCTGAAGCTTTCTTT | CASSPREGAEAFF
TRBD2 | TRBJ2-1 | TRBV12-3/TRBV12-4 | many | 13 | TGTGCCAGCACCTTTGGACTAGCCAATGAGCAGTTCTTC | CASTFGLANEQFF
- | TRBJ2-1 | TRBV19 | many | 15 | TGTGCCAGTGATCGAGGGTTTTCCTCCTACAATGAGCAGTTCTTC | CASDRGFSSYNEQFF
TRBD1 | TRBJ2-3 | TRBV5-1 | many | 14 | TGCGCCAGCAGCAAGGGACAGCGCACAGATACGCAGTATTTT | CASSKGQRTDTQYF
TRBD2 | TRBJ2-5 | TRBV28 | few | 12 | TGTGCCAGCAAGCGGGGCTCGGAGACCCAGTACTTC | CASKRGSETQYF
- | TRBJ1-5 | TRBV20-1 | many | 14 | TGCAGTGCTAGAGTAGGACTGATGAATCAGCCCCAGCATTTT | CSARVGLMNQPQHF
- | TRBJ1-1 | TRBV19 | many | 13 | TGTGCCAGTAGTACGATGCCAAACACTGAAGCTTTCTTT | CASSTMPNTEAFF
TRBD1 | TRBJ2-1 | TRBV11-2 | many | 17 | TGTGCCAGCAGCTCAAACGGTCTGGGGACAGGGATGAATGAGCAGTTCTTC | CASSSNGLGTGMNEQFF
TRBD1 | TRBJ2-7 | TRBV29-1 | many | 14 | TGCAGCGTCGAGGGTACAGGGGAGTCCTACGAGCAGTACTTC | CSVEGTGESYEQYF
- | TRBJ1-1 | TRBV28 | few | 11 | TGTGCCAGCAGCCCTGGACGGGAAGCTTTCTTT | CASSPGREAFF
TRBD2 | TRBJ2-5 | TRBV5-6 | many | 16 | TGTGCCAGCAGCGCGCGACCGGGACTAGCACAAGAGACCCAGTACTTC | CASSARPGLAQETQYF
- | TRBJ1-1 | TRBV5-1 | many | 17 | TGCGCCAGCAGTTTTTGGGGCGTTGCAGAGACCGTCACTGAAGCTTTCTTT | CASSFWGVAETVTEAFF
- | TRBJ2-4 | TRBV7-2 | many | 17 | TGTGCCAGCAGCCTAAGGTGGTCGGGGCAGGGAAAAAACATTCAGTACTTC | CASSLRWSGQGKNIQYF
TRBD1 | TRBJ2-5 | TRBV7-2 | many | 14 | TGTGCCAGCAACGACAGGGGATCACGAGAGACCCAGTACTTC | CASNDRGSRETQYF
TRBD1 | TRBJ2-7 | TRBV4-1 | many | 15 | TGCGCCAGCAGCTTCGACAGGGGGTCGGTCTACGAGCAGTACTTC | CASSFDRGSVYEQYF
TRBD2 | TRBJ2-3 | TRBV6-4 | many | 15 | TGTGCCAGCAGTGCGAGCGGGGGGGCCACAGATACGCAGTATTTT | CASSASGGATDTQYF
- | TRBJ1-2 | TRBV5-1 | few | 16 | TGCGCCAGCAGCTTACTTAAGGTTGAGACCTACTATGGCTACACCTTC | CASSLLKVETYYGYTF
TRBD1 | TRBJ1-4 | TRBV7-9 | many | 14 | TGTGCCAGCAGCTTTGGACAGGGAAATGAAAAACTGTTTTTT | CASSFGQGNEKLFF
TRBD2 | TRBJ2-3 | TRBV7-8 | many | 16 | TGTGCCAGCAGCCCTTACGGGACTAGCGGTACAGATACGCAGTATTTT | CASSPYGTSGTDTQYF
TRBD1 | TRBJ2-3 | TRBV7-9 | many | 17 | TGTGCCAGCAGCTCCCGGCTATCAACAGGGGGCGGAGATACGCAGTATTTT | CASSSRLSTGGGDTQYF
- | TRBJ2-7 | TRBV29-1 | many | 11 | TGCAGCGCCAACCTATTGGGGGAGCAGTACTTC | CSANLLGEQYF
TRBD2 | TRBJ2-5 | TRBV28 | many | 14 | TGTGCCAGCAGAGAGGGACTAGCAAGTGAGACCCAGTACTTC | CASREGLASETQYF
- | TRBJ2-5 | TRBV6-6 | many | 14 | TGTGCCAGCAGTCCCGGACTACCCCAAGAGACCCAGTACTTC | CASSPGLPQETQYF
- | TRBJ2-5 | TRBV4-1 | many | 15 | TGCGCCAGCAGCCCCTGGCCGCTGGGCCAAGAGACCCAGTACTTC | CASSPWPLGQETQYF
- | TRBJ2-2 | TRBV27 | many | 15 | TGTGCCAGCAGTTCCCTCAGGAGGAGGACCGGGGAGCTGTTTTTT | CASSSLRRRTGELFF
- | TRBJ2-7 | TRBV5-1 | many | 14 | TGCGCCAGCAGTGGCGGGGGCAAATCCTACGAGCAGTACTTC | CASSGGGKSYEQYF
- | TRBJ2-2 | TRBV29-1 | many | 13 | TGCAGCGTTGGACAGCTCAACACCGGGGAGCTGTTTTTT | CSVGQLNTGELFF
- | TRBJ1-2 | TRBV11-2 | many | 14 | TGTGCCAGCAGCTTAGAGGCGGATAACAATGGCTACACCTTC | CASSLEADNNGYTF
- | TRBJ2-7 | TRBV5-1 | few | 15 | TGCGCCAGCAGCGCAACCCAGCAGGGGTCCTACGAGCAGTACTTC | CASSATQQGSYEQYF
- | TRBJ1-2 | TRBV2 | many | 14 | TGTGCCAGCAGTGAATTTGCCTCTGCCTATGGCTACACCTTC | CASSEFASAYGYTF
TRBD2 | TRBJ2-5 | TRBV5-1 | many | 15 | TGCGCCAGCAGCTTAGGACTAGCGGGGGGAGAGACCCAGTACTTC | CASSLGLAGGETQYF
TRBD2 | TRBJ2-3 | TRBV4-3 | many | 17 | TGCGCCAGCAGCCAAGGAGTAGCGGGGCCATACACAGATACGCAGTATTTT | CASSQGVAGPYTDTQYF
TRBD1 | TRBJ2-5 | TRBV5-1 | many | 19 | TGCGCCAGCAGCTCCAGCCGAGACAGGGGGCCGAACCGAAAAGAGACCCAGTACTTC | CASSSSRDRGPNRKETQYF
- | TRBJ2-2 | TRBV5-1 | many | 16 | TGCGCCAGCCTCCTCGTCCCAGGTTCGAACACCGGGGAGCTGTTTTTT | CASLLVPGSNTGELFF
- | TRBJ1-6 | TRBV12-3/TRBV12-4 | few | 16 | TGTGCCAGCAGTGAATCCCCAAGGCAGGGGCACTCACCCCTCCACTTT | CASSESPRQGHSPLHF
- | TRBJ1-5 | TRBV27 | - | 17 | TGTGCCAGCACGGCATTCGGACCTCATATCAGCAATCAGCCCCAGCATTTT | CASTAFGPHISNQPQHF
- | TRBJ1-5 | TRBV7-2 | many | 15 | TGTGCCAGCAGCTTAGTAGCACAGGCAAAATGGGCCCAGCATTTT | CASSLVAQAKWAQHF
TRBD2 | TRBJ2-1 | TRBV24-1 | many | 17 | TGTGCCACCAGTGATTCCGGGACTAGCGGACGGTACAATGAGCAGTTCTTC | CATSDSGTSGRYNEQFF
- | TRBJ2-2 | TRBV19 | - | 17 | TGTGCCAGTAGCGACCCAGCAGGGCAGGGGAGCACCGGGGAGCTGTTTTTT | CASSDPAGQGSTGELFF
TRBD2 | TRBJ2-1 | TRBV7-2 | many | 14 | TGTGCCAGCAGCTTACCGGGGGGCTACAATGAGCAGTTCTTC | CASSLPGGYNEQFF
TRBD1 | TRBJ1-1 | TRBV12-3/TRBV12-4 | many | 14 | TGTGCCAGCAGACAGGGGGTGGCGAGGACTGAAGCTTTCTTT | CASRQGVARTEAFF
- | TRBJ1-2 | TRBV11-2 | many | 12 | TGTGCCAGCAGCCCCTGGACAGCCCGTGTCACCTTC | CASSPWTARVTF
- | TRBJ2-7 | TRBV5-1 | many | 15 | TGCGCCAGCAGCCCCTATGACGTTTCTTCCTACGAGCAGTACTTC | CASSPYDVSSYEQYF